This T cell receptor (beta chain) was profiled in a study of T cells in Graves' hyperthyroidism and ophthalmopathy. Regarding the study as a whole: A model built on 13 V-J features separated ophthalmopathy from stable hyperthyroidism.

The CDR3 totals 14 residues. With 3 bases removed from V and 7 bases from J, the gap between germline ends came to 13 bases. This clonotype was observed many times. Its antigen is still unknown. Authors of the study amplified TCR beta CDR3 regions from RNA transcripts. The TCR CDR3 first-round RT-PCR relied on the HTBI primer set. TCRdb ran MiXCR on the multiplex PCR reads and lists one entry per CDR3 protein. The table shows a few hundred thousand distinct CDR3 sequences, with around 14% occurring only once. The study based diagnoses on clinical symptoms, serum thyroxine and TRAb, thyroid ultrasound and orbital computed tomography.

The receptor comes from a woman aged 25 to 39 with Graves' hyperthyroidism that later progressed to Graves' ophthalmopathy. The chain has TRBV12-3 or TRBV12-4 and TRBJ1-5; D may be TRBD1 (6 bases). Source material: blood. CDR3 sequence reads: CASSFGRGGQPQHF. The CDR3 DNA reads as TGTGCCAGCAGTTTCGGCAGGGGCGGCCAGCCCCAGCATTTT.